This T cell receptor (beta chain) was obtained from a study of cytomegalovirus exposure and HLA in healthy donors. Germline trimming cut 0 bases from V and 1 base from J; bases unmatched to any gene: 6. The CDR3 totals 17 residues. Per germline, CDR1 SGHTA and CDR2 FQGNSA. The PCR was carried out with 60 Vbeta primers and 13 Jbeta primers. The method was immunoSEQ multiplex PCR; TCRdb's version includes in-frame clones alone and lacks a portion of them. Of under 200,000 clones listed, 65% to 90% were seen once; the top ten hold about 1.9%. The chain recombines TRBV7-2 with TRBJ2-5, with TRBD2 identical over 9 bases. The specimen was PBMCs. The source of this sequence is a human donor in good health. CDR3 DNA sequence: TGTGCCAGCAGCTTAGCAGGTCTAGCGGGGCTCCAAGAGACCCAGTACTTC. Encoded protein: CASSLAGLAGLQETQYF.